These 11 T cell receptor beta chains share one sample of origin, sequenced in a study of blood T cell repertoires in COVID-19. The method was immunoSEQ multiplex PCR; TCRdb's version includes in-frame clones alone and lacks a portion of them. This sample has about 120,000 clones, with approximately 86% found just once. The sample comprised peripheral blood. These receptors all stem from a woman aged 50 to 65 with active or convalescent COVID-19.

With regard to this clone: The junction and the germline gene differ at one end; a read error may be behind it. CDR3 coding DNA: TGTGCCACCAGCAGATCCCCCGGCGCGACATCCTACTTT. Encoded protein: CATSRSPGATSYF. The chain carries TRBV15 and TRBJ1-6; the D is unclear. This CDR3 spans 13 amino acids. Germline lookup yields CDR1 LNHNV and CDR2 YYDKDF (reference sequence).

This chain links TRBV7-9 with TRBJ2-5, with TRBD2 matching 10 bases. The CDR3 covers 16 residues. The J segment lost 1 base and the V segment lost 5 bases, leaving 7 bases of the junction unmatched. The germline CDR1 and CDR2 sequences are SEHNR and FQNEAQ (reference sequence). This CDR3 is CASSGWTSGVQETQYF. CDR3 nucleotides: TGTGCCAGCAGCGGGTGGACTAGCGGTGTCCAAGAGACCCAGTACTTC.

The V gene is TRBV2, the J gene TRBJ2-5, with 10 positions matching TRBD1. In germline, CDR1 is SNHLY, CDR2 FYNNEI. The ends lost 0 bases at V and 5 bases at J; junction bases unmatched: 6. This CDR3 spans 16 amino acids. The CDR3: CASSEAGQGFEETQYF. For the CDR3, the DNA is TGTGCCAGCAGTGAAGCGGGACAGGGGTTCGAGGAGACCCAGTACTTC. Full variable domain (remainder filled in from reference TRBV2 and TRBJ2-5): EPEVTQTPSHQVTQMGQEVILRCVPISNHLYFYWYRQILGQKVEFLVSFYNNEISEKSEIFDDQFSVERPDGSNFTLKIRSTKLEDSAMYFCASSEAGQGFEETQYFGPGTRLLVL.

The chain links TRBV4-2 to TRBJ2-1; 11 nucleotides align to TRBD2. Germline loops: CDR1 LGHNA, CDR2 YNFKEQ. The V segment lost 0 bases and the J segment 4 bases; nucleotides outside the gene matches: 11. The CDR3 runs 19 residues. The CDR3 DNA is TGTGCCAGCAGCCAAGAATGGGGGCGACTAGCGGGAATATACAATGAGCAGTTCTTC. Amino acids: CASSQEWGRLAGIYNEQFF.

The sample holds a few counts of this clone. The CDR3 DNA reads as TGTGCCAGCAGCCAAGGGGATGGCTCTGGAAACACCATATATTTT. This encodes CASSQGDGSGNTIYF. The chain uses TRBV7-9 and TRBJ1-3, with D possibly being TRBD1 (5 bases). This CDR3 comprises 15 residues. The germline gives CDR1 SEHNR, CDR2 FQNEAQ (reference sequence). The ends were cut back, 5 bases at V and 0 bases at J, with 11 bases in the middle. Using reference TRBV7-9 and TRBJ1-3 for the parts outside the CDR3, the full variable domain is DTGVSQNPRHKITKRGQNVTFRCDPISEHNRLYWYRQTLGQGPEFLTYFQNEAQLEKSRLLSDRFSAERPKGSFSTLEIQRTEQGDSAMYLCASSQGDGSGNTIYFGEGSWLTVV.

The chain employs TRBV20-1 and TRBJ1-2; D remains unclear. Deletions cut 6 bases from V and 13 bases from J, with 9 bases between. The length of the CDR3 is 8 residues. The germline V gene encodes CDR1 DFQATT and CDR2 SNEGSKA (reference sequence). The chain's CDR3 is CSAERATF. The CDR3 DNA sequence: TGCAGTGCGGAGAGGGCCACCTTC.

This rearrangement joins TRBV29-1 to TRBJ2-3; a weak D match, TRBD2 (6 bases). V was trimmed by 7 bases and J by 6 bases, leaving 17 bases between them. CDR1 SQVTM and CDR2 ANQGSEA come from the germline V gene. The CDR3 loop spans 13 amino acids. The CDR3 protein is CSGIRGAGDTQYF. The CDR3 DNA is TGCAGCGGGATCCGCGGGGCAGGGGATACGCAGTATTTT.

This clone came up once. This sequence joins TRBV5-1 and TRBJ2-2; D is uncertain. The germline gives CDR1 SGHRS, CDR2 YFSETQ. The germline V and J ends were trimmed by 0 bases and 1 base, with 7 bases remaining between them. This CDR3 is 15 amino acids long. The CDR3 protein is CASSLAAGNTGELFF. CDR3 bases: TGCGCCAGCAGCTTGGCGGCAGGGAACACCGGGGAGCTGTTTTTT.

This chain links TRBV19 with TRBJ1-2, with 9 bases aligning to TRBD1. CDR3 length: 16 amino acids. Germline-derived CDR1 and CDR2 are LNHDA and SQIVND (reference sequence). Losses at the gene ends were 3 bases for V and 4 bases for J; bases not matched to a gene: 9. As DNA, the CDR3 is TGTGCCAGTAGTATCTCCGGGACAGGGCTACTCTATGGCTACACCTTC. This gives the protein CASSISGTGLLYGYTF.

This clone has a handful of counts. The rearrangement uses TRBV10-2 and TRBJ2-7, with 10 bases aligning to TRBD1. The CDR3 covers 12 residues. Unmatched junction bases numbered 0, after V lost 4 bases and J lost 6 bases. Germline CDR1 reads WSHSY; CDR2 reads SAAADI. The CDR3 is CASSGTGGEQYF. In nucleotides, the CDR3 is TGCGCCAGCAGTGGGACAGGGGGCGAGCAGTACTTC.

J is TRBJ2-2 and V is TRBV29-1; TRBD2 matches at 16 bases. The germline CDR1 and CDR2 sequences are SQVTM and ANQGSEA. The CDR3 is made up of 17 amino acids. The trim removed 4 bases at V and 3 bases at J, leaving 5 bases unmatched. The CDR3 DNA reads TGCAGCGTTGCGGGGACTAGCGGGAGGGAACACACCGGGGAGCTGTTTTTT. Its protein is CSVAGTSGREHTGELFF.